These T cell receptor beta chains were read from a single sample in a study of cytomegalovirus exposure and HLA in healthy donors. Generated by immunoSEQ multiplex PCR, the TCRdb table keeps only in-frame clones and is missing some. The data show under 200,000 clones, 70% to 80% seen once. The sample taken for sequencing was PBMCs. The receptors derive from a woman in her thirties or forties in good health and CMV-seronegative. The CDR3 runs from the conserved cysteine through the conserved F or W. The D gene is left open where the match is weak. Some rows mark clone size as missing; the rest say once, few, many or name a class of expanded clone.

j_gene,d_gene,abundance,v_gene,CDR3aa
TRBJ2-7,.,few,TRBV6-1,CASRLAAGSYEQYF
TRBJ1-3,TRBD1,.,TRBV5-1,CASRQGQSSGNTIYF
TRBJ1-4,.,few,TRBV9,CASSVAAGSWEKLFF
TRBJ1-2,TRBD1,.,TRBV6-1,CASSEVVARGLYGYTF
TRBJ1-6,TRBD1,.,TRBV19,CASSPDRAQRSSPLHF
TRBJ2-1,.,.,TRBV5-1,CASSPRELGSYNEQFF
TRBJ2-5,.,.,TRBV11-1,CASPPPLRETQYF
TRBJ1-4,TRBD1,few,TRBV4-2,CASSPSIPRGHGEKLFF
TRBJ1-1,TRBD1,.,TRBV9,CASSAMTGTTEAFF
TRBJ1-2,TRBD1,once,TRBV28,CASSLSWDRELGYGYTF
TRBJ1-2,.,.,TRBV19,CASSIRGGINYGYTF
TRBJ2-7,TRBD1,.,TRBV6-6,CASSYNRGRYEQYF
TRBJ1-1,TRBD1,few,TRBV4-3,CASSQGDRLNTEAFF
TRBJ2-2,.,.,TRBV19,CASRPTGGTGELFF
TRBJ2-5,TRBD2,.,TRBV6-4,CASSKIWTSGHNQETQYF
TRBJ1-6,.,.,TRBV7-9,CASSLGQGVGSPLHF
TRBJ2-1,TRBD2,.,TRBV5-1,CASSWRVAGDGYNEQFF
TRBJ1-1,TRBD1,.,TRBV6-1,CASGGTGYRTEAFF
TRBJ2-7,TRBD2,.,TRBV5-1,CASSLLAGVPHEQYF
TRBJ1-1,.,few,TRBV6-6,CASRAGNTEAFF
TRBJ1-2,TRBD1,.,TRBV29-1,CSVTGGEDYGYTF
TRBJ1-3,.,once,TRBV2,CASKGFSSGNTIYF
TRBJ1-5,.,.,TRBV27,CASSLDRRLNQPQHF
TRBJ1-5,.,.,TRBV7-2,CASSSDRGSQHF
TRBJ1-2,.,few,TRBV7-7,CASSLGMSGYTF
TRBJ2-1,TRBD2,once,TRBV7-6,CASSVPGLAGDEQFF
TRBJ2-5,.,few,TRBV4-1,CASSQDGGRGSGETQYF
TRBJ2-7,TRBD2,.,TRBV20-1,CSARAGYEQYF
TRBJ1-2,TRBD1,.,TRBV25-1,CASSETGRSTF
TRBJ1-5,.,.,TRBV19,CASRGGAKQPQHF
TRBJ1-2,TRBD1,.,TRBV6-6,CASTPPGQGGSGGYTF
TRBJ2-2,.,.,TRBV7-9,CAATPGGQAGTGELFF
TRBJ2-7,TRBD1,.,TRBV5-1,CASSLGGTGTYEQYF